The 19 T cell receptor beta chains listed next were all sequenced from one sample in a study of neoadjuvant nivolumab and ipilimumab in lung cancer (TCRdb year 2020). Libraries were constructed by the immunoSEQ multiplex PCR assay. The source is immuneACCESS, and TCRdb retained only in-frame sequences with V and J called. Part of the clones is not carried over; for the studies checked, unresolved V genes explain less than half of this, and the remainder is unexplained. This sample has 1,500 to 2,000 clones in its table, and approximately 85% of those were observed once. 2% of the sample lies in the top ten. Per the publication, the time point label means: at surgical resection after neoadjuvant nivolumab +/- ipilimumab. This specimen was adjacent normal lung tissue, taken after neoadjuvant nivolumab, alone or with ipilimumab, at or shortly before surgery. The receptors were sampled from an adult with non-small cell lung cancer.

The gene calls are TRBV18 and TRBJ1-3; D call uncertain. In germline, CDR1 is KGHSH, CDR2 LQKENI. The CDR3 totals 16 residues. V lost 1 base and J lost 0, with 10 bases in between. DNA of the CDR3: TGTGCCAGCTCACCACTGGAGAAGAGCTCTGGAAACACCATATATTTT. Amino acid sequence: CASSPLEKSSGNTIYF. The variable domain in full, with the rest retrieved from reference TRBV18 and TRBJ1-3, is NAGVMQNPRHLVRRRGQEARLRCSPMKGHSHVYWYRQLPEEGLKFMVYLQKENIIDESGMPKERFSAEFPKEGPSILRIQQVVRGDSAAYFCASSPLEKSSGNTIYFGEGSWLTVV.

This chain uses TRBV19 with TRBJ2-5; 7 bases line up with TRBD1. V was pared by 5 bases and J by 1 base, with 7 bases of the junction left unmatched. CDR1 and CDR2 (germline): LNHDA, SQIVND (reference sequence). This CDR3 spans 15 amino acids. The DNA of the CDR3 is TGTGCCAGTAGTGGCTCCGGGACAGTCCAAGAGACCCAGTACTTC. Encoded protein: CASSGSGTVQETQYF.

This sequence joins TRBV5-1 and TRBJ2-7; 11 bases line up with TRBD2. The CDR3 has 19 residues. Germline values: CDR1 SGHRS, CDR2 YFSETQ. V shed 0 bases, J shed 1 base, and the junction held 12 bases outside the gene matches. CDR3 DNA sequence: TGCGCCAGCAGCTTGGGGGCCCCGACTAGCGGGGTCCGGTCCTACGAGCAGTACTTC. As protein: CASSLGAPTSGVRSYEQYF.

The CDR3 region is CASSFYGQDTDTQYF. CDR3 DNA: TGTGCCAGCAGCTTTTATGGGCAAGACACAGATACGCAGTATTTT. The rearrangement links TRBV11-1 to TRBJ2-3; D gene uncertain. Trimming left V 3 bases short and J 2 bases short, with 12 bases between. Germline V gene lookup returns CDR1 SGHAT and CDR2 FQDESV (reference sequence). The CDR3 covers 15 residues.

A few counts support this clone. This rearrangement joins TRBV20-1 to TRBJ2-7; D call uncertain. Between the trimmed V and J ends, which lost 3 bases and 3 bases, there was a span of 6 bases. The CDR3 length is 11 residues. Germline CDR1 DFQATT, CDR2 SNEGSKA (reference sequence). CDR3 amino acids: CSARPDYEQYF. The CDR3 coding sequence is TGCAGTGCTAGGCCAGACTACGAGCAGTACTTC.

The chain is built from TRBV5-4 and TRBJ2-5; D gene uncertain. The J call may be faulty, since TRBJ2-7 better matches the DNA end. The CDR3 extends over 13 amino acids. Germline-derived CDR1 and CDR2 are SGHNT and YYREEE (reference sequence). CDR3 DNA sequence: TGTGCCAGCAGCTTGGAAGAACCCTACGAGCAGTACTTC. Residues: CASSLEEPYEQYF.

The rearrangement joins TRBV6-4 to TRBJ1-4; TRBD1 matches 7 bases. The CDR3 is made up of 14 amino acids. Per the germline V gene, CDR1 is MRHNA and CDR2 is SNTAGT. Trimming at V came to 7 bases and at J to 6 bases, leaving 8 bases not matched to a gene. This CDR3 reads CASIPGQKDEKLFF. Here the CDR3 DNA reads TGTGCCAGCATACCGGGACAGAAAGATGAAAAACTGTTTTTT.

The gene calls are TRBV14 and TRBJ2-7, with TRBD1 identical over 7 bases. The V segment lost 1 base and the J segment 3 bases; nucleotides outside the gene matches: 18. This CDR3 region has 19 residues. Germline values: CDR1 SGHDN, CDR2 FVKESK. CDR3 coding DNA: TGTGCCAGCAGCCAAGTGGGGATGGGGACGGGACAGCACAACTACGAGCAGTACTTC. Its protein is CASSQVGMGTGQHNYEQYF.

This clone occurred once. V gene TRBV5-5 combines with J gene TRBJ1-1; 8 bases line up with TRBD1. Germline CDR1 reads SGHKS; CDR2 reads YYEKEE (reference sequence). The CDR3 extends over 14 amino acids. J lost 4 bases, V lost 4 bases, and 6 bases had no gene match. The CDR3 reads CASSGWTGSTEAFF. In DNA form, the CDR3 reads TGTGCCAGCAGCGGATGGACAGGGAGCACTGAAGCTTTCTTT.

This clone was picked up a small number of times. The chain uses TRBV2 and TRBJ2-1, with no clear D. The V and J ends lost 4 bases and 7 bases respectively, with 5 bases between them. The CDR3 totals 11 residues. Germline V gives CDR1 SNHLY, CDR2 FYNNEI. The CDR3: CASSAENEQFF. CDR3 DNA: TGTGCCAGCAGTGCCGAAAATGAGCAGTTCTTC.

This rearrangement joins TRBV19 to TRBJ2-7; the D gene is possibly TRBD1 (6 bases). V dropped 6 bases and J dropped 3 bases, with 15 bases sitting between them. CDR3 size: 14 residues. Germline V CDR1 and CDR2: LNHDA, SQIVND (reference sequence). CDR3 amino acids: CASRRRGGDYEQYF. The DNA of the CDR3 is TGTGCCAGTAGACGCAGGGGTGGGGACTACGAGCAGTACTTC.

The genes are TRBV30 and TRBJ2-6; 8 bases are shared with TRBD2. CDR1 is GTSNPN, CDR2 SVGIG, per germline (reference sequence). V was clipped by 8 bases and J by 8 bases; unmatched bases: 14. CDR3 length: 15 amino acids. CDR3 nucleotides: TGTGCCACCGCCGGGAGGGCAGGGTCCACCAACGTCCTGACTTTC. As protein: CATAGRAGSTNVLTF.

The sample holds a few counts of this clone. This chain joins TRBV7-9 and TRBJ2-1, with no clear D. The CDR3 consists of 11 residues. Germline V CDR1 and CDR2: SEHNR, FQNEAQ (reference sequence). V dropped 5 bases and J dropped 8 bases, with 7 bases sitting between them. Here the CDR3 reads CASSPWYEQFF. CDR3 nucleotide sequence: TGTGCCAGCAGCCCTTGGTATGAGCAGTTCTTC.

The chain employs TRBV2 and TRBJ2-3; D is ambiguous. There are 12 residues in the CDR3. Germline values: CDR1 SNHLY, CDR2 FYNNEI. The V gene lost 8 bases and the J gene lost 7 bases, with 13 bases spanning the gap. DNA for the CDR3: TGTGCCAGCGTTTCATGGGGAAATACGCAGTATTTT. It yields the protein CASVSWGNTQYF.

The chain is built from TRBV7-9 and TRBJ2-3, with D unresolved. V lost 5 bases to trimming and J lost 3 bases, with 18 bases between them. This CDR3 comprises 16 residues. Germline V gives CDR1 SEHNR, CDR2 FQNEAQ (reference sequence). CDR3 amino acids: CASSDNPVRTTDTQYF. CDR3 DNA: TGTGCCAGCAGCGACAACCCCGTCAGAACAACAGATACGCAGTATTTT. Full variable domain (rest looked up from reference TRBV7-9 and TRBJ2-3): DTGVSQNPRHKITKRGQNVTFRCDPISEHNRLYWYRQTLGQGPEFLTYFQNEAQLEKSRLLSDRFSAERPKGSFSTLEIQRTEQGDSAMYLCASSDNPVRTTDTQYFGPGTRLTVL.

This clone appeared a single time. V and J are TRBV10-3 and TRBJ2-6; maybe TRBD1 (5 bases). The germline V gene encodes CDR1 ENHRY and CDR2 SYGVKD. CDR3 length: 14 residues. V dropped 6 bases and J dropped 4 bases, with 10 bases sitting between them. The CDR3 spells CAISRESGANVLTF. Here the CDR3 DNA reads TGTGCCATCAGCAGGGAATCCGGGGCCAACGTCCTGACTTTC.

The V and J genes are TRBV10-2 and TRBJ2-6; D might be TRBD1 (6 bases). V was clipped by 1 base and J by 0 bases, with 7 bases between them. This CDR3 has 16 residues. Germline V gives CDR1 WSHSY, CDR2 SAAADI. CDR3 residues: CASSEWTDSGANVLTF. In DNA, the CDR3 is TGCGCCAGCAGTGAGTGGACAGACTCTGGGGCCAACGTCCTGACTTTC.

This clone was counted a few times. This chain joins TRBV6-1 and TRBJ2-5; TRBD1 agrees at 7 bases. Trimming cost V 4 bases and J 10 bases; bases outside gene matches: 6. CDR3 size: 12 residues. Germline V gene sequence: CDR1 MNHNS, CDR2 SASEGT. The DNA of the CDR3 is TGTGCCAGCAGTGCAAACCGGGACAGCCAGTACTTC. This sequence encodes CASSANRDSQYF.

In regard to this clone: A junction end diverges from the germline sequence, so it may reflect a read error. The V and J genes are TRBV7-2 and TRBJ2-7; 7 nucleotides agree with TRBD1. Germline lookup yields CDR1 SGHTA and CDR2 FQGNSA. This CDR3 spans 15 amino acids. DNA of the CDR3: TGTGCCAGCAGCTTACAGCCGGGACAGAAATACGATCAGTACTTC. Its protein product is CASSLQPGQKYDQYF. Full variable domain (missing parts from reference TRBV7-2 and TRBJ2-7): GAGVSQSPSNKVTEKGKDVELRCDPISGHTALYWYRQSLGQGLEFLIYFQGNSAPDKSGLPSDRFSAERTGGSVSTLTIQRTQQEDSAVYLCASSLQPGQKYDQYFGPGTRLTVT.